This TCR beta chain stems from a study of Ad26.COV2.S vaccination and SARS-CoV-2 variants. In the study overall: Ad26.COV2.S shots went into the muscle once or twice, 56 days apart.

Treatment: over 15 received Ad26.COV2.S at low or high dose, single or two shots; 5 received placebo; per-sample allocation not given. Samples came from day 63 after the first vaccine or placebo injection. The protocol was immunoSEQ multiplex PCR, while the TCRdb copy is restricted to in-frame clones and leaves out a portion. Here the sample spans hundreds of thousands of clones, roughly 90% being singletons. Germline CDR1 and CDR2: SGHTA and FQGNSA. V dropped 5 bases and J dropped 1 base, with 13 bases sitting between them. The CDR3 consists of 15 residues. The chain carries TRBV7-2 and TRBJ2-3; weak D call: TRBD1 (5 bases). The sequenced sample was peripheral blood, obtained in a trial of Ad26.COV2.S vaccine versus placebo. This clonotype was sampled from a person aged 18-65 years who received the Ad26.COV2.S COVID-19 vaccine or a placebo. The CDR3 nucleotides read TGTGCCAGCAGCCCCTGGGAAGGGGGCACAGATACGCAGTATTTT. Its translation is CASSPWEGGTDTQYF.